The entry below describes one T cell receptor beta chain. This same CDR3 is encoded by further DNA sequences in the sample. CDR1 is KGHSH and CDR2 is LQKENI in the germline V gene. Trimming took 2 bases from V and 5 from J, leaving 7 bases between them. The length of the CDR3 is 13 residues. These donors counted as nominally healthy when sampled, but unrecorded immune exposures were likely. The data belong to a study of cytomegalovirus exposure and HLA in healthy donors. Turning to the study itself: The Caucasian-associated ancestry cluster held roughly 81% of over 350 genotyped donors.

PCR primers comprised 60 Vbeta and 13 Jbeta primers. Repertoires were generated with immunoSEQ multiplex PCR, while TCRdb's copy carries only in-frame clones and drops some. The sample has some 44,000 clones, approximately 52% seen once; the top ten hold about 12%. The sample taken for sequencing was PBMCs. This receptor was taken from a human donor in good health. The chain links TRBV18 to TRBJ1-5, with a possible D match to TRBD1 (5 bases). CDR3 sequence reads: CASSPSGDQPQHF. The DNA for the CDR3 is TGTGCCAGCTCACCATCGGGGGATCAGCCCCAGCATTTT.